Reported below is one TCR beta chain. Germline V gene sequence: CDR1 PRHDT, CDR2 FYEKMQ (reference sequence). The CDR3 totals 14 residues. J lost 0 bases, V lost 4 bases, and 1 base had no gene match. Those enrolled in Seattle joined during active infection and were followed longitudinally afterward. This specimen belongs to a study of blood T cell repertoires in COVID-19. In the authors' workflow: From reference gene primer amplification, estimates of nucleated cell counts were derived. Sequencing was performed with immunoSEQ multiplex PCR; in TCRdb, only in-frame clones are kept and a portion is missing. Clone size and V and J calls were adopted from that table, with D and trimming inferred from the DNA. The table has over 450,000 clones, 80% to 90% seen once.

Material for sequencing was peripheral blood. The chain couples TRBV13 to TRBJ1-1, with 8 positions matching TRBD1. The TCR comes from a man aged 18-30 years with COVID-19, enrolled during active disease. CDR3: CASSSDRVNTEAFF. The CDR3 DNA sequence: TGTGCCAGCAGCTCGGACAGGGTGAACACTGAAGCTTTCTTT.